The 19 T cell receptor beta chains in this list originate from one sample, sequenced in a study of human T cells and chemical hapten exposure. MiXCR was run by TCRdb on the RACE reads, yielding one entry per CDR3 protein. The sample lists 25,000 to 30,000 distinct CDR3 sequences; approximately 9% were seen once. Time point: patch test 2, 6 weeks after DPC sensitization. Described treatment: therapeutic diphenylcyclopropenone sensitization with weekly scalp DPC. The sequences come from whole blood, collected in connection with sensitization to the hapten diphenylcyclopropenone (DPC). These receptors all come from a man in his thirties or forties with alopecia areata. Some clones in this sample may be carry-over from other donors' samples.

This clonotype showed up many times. CDR3 loop: CSVVSRGNTEAFF. In nucleotides, the CDR3 is TGCAGCGTTGTGAGTCGGGGGAACACTGAAGCTTTCTTT. This chain connects TRBV29-1 to TRBJ1-1; D unclear. The length of the CDR3 is 13 residues. CDR1 and CDR2 from the germline V gene are SQVTM and ANQGSEA. Trimming removed 4 bases at V and 1 base at J, with 10 bases between.

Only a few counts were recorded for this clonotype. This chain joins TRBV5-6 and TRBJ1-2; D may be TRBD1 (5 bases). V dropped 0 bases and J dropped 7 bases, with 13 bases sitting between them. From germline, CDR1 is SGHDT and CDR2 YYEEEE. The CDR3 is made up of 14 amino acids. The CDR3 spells CASSLARIGAGYTF. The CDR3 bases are TGTGCCAGCAGCTTGGCCAGGATAGGGGCTGGCTACACCTTC.

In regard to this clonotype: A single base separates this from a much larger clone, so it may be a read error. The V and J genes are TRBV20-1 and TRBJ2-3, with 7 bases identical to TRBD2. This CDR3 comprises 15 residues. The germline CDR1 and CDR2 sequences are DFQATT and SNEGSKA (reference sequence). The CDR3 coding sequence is TGCAGTCCTAGAGGGGTTGGCGGGAGTACAGATACGCAGTATTTT. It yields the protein CSPRGVGGSTDTQYF.

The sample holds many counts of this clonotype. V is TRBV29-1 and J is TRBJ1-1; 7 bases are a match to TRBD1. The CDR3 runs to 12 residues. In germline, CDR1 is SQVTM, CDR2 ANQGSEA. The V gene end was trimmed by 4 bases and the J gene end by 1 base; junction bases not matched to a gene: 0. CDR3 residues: CSVGQGNTEAFF. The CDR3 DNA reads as TGCAGCGTTGGACAGGGGAACACTGAAGCTTTCTTT.

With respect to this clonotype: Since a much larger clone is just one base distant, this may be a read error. CDR3 nucleotide sequence: TGTGCCAGCAGTACATCTAGCACAGATACGCAGTATTTT. The encoded protein is CASSTSSTDTQYF. The chain couples TRBV7-2 to TRBJ2-3, with D uncertain. The germline V gene encodes CDR1 SGHTA and CDR2 FQGNSA. Trimming shortened V by 6 bases and J by 0 bases, and 7 bases separated the two germline ends. This CDR3 region has 13 residues. Filled out from reference TRBV7-2 and TRBJ2-3, the complete variable domain reads GAGVSQSPSNKVTEKGKDVELRCDPISGHTALYWYRQSLGQGLEFLIYFQGNSAPDKSGLPSDRFSAERTGGSVSTLTIQRTQQEDSAVYLCASSTSSTDTQYFGPGTRLTVL.

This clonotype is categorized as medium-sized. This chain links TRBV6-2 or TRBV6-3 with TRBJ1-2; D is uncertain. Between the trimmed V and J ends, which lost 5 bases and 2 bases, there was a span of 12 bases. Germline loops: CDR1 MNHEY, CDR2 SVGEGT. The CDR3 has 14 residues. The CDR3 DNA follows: TGTGCCAGCAGTGCCCGCGGAGGGAACTATGGCTACACCTTC. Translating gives CASSARGGNYGYTF.

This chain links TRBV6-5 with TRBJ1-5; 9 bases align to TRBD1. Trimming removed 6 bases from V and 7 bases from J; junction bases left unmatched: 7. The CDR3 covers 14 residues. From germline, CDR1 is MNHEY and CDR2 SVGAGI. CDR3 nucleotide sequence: TGTGCCAGCAGCGGGACAGGGAAAGGGCAGCCCCAGCATTTT. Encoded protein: CASSGTGKGQPQHF.

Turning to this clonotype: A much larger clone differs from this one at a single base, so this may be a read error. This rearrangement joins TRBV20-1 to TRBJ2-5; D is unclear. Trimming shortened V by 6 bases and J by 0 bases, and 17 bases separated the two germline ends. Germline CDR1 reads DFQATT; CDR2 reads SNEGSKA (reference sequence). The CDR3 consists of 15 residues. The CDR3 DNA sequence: TGCAGTGCCACAACGGCGGTAACAGACCAAGAGACCCAGTACTTC. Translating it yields CSATTAVTDQETQYF.

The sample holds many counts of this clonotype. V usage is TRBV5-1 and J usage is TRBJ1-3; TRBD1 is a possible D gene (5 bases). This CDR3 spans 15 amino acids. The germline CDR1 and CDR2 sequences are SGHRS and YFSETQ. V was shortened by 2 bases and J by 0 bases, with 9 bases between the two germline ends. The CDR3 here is CASSFDDSSGNTIYF. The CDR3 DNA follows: TGCGCCAGCAGCTTTGACGACAGCTCTGGAAACACCATATATTTT.

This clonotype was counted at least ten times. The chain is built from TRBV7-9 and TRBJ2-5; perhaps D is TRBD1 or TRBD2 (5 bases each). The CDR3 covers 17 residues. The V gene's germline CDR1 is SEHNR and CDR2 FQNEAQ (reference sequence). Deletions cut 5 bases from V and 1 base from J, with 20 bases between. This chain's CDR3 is CASSPGRDVEGQETQYF. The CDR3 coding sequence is TGTGCCAGCAGCCCCGGCAGGGACGTCGAGGGCCAAGAGACCCAGTACTTC.

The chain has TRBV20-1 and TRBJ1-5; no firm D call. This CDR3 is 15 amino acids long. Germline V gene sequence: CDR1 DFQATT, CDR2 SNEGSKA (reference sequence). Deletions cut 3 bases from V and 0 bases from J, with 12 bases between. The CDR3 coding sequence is TGCAGTGCTAGCTCTACGGATTATAGCAATCAGCCCCAGCATTTT. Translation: CSASSTDYSNQPQHF.

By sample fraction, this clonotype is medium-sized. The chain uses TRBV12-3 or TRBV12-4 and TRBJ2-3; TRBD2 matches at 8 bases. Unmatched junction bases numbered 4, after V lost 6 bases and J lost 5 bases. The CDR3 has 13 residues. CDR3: CASSGTSGDTQYF. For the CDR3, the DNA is TGTGCCAGCAGCGGGACTAGTGGAGATACGCAGTATTTT.

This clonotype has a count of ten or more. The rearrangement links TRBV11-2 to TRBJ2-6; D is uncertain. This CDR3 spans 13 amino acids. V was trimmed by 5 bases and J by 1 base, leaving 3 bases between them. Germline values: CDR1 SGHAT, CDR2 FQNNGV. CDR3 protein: CASSPSGANVLTF. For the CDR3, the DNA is TGTGCCAGCAGCCCATCTGGGGCCAACGTCCTGACTTTC.

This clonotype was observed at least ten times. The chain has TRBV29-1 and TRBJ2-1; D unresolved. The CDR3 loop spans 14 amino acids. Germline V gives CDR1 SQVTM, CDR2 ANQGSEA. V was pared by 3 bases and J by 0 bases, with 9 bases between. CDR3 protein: CSVDPIDSYNEQFF. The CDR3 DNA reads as TGCAGCGTTGATCCGATAGACTCCTACAATGAGCAGTTCTTC.

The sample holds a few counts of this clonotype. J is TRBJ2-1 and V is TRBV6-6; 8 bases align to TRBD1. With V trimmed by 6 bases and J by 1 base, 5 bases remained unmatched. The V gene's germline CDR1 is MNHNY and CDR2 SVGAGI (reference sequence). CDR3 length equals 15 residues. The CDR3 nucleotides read TGTGCCAGCAGCGTACAGGGGGGATCCTACAATGAGCAGTTCTTC. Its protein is CASSVQGGSYNEQFF.

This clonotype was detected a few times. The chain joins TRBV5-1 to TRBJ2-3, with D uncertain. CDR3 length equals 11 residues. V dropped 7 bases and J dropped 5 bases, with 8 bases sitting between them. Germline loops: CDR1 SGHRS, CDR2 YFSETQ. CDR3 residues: CASRAEDTQYF. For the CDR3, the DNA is TGCGCCAGCCGAGCAGAAGATACGCAGTATTTT.

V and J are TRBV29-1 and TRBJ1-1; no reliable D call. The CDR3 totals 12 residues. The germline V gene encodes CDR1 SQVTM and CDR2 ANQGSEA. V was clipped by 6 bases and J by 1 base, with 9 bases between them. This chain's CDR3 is CSVNARNTEAFF. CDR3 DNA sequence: TGCAGCGTCAACGCCAGGAACACTGAAGCTTTCTTT. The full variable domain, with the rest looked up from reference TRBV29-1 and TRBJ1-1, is SAVISQKPSRDICQRGTSLTIQCQVDSQVTMMFWYRQQPGQSLTLIATANQGSEATYESGFVIDKFPISRPNLTFSTLTVSNMSPEDSSIYLCSVNARNTEAFFGQGTRLTVV.

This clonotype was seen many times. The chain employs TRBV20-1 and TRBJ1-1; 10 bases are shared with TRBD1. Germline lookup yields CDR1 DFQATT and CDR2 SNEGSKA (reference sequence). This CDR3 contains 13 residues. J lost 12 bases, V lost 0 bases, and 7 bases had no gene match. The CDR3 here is CSARDTDRGMTFF. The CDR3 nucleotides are TGCAGTGCTAGAGACACGGACAGGGGGATGACTTTCTTT.

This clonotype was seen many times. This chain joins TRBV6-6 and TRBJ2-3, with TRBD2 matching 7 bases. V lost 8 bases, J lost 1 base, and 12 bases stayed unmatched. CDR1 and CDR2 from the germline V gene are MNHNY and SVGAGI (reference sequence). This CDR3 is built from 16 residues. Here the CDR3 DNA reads TGTGCCAGCGGGCTAGCGGCTTCTCCTGGCACAGATACGCAGTATTTT. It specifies CASGLAASPGTDTQYF.